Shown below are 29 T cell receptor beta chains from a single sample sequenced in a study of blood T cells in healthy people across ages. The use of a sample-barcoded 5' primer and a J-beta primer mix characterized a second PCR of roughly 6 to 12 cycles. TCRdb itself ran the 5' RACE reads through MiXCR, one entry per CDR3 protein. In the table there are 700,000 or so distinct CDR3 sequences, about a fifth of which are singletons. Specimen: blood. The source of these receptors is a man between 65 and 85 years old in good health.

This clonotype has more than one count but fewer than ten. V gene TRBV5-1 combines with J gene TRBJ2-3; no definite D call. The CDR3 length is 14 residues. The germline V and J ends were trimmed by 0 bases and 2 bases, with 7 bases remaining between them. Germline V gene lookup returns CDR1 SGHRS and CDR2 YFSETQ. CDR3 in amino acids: CASSLVPSTDTQYF. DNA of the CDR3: TGCGCCAGCAGCTTGGTTCCTTCCACAGATACGCAGTATTTT. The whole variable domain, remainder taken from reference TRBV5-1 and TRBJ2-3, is KAGVTQTPRYLIKTRGQQVTLSCSPISGHRSVSWYQQTPGQGLQFLFEYFSETQRNKGNFPGRFSGRQFSNSRSEMNVSTLELGDSALYLCASSLVPSTDTQYFGPGTRLTVL.

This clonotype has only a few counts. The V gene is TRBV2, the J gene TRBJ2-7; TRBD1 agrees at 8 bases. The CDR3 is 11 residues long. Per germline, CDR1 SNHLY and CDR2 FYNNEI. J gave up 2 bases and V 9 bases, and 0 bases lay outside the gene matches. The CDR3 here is CARGQAYEQYF. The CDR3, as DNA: TGTGCCAGGGGACAGGCCTACGAGCAGTACTTC.

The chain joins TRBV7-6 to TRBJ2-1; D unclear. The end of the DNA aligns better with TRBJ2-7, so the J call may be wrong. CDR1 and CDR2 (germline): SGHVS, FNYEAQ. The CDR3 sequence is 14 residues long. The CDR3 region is CASSLGQESYEQYF. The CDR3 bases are TGTGCCAGCAGCTTAGGGCAGGAATCCTACGAGCAGTACTTC.

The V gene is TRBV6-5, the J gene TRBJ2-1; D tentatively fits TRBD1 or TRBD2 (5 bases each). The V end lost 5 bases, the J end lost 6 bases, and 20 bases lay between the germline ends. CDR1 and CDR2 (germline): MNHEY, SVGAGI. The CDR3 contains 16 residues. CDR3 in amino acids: CASSRGDGAWGNEQFF. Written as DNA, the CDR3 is TGTGCCAGCAGTCGTGGGGACGGAGCTTGGGGCAATGAGCAGTTCTTC.

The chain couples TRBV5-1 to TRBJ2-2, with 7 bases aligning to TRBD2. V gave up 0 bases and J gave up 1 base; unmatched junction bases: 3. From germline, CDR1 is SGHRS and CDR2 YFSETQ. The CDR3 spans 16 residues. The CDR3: CASSLGASGNTGELFF. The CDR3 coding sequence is TGCGCCAGCAGCTTGGGAGCTAGCGGGAACACCGGGGAGCTGTTTTTT.

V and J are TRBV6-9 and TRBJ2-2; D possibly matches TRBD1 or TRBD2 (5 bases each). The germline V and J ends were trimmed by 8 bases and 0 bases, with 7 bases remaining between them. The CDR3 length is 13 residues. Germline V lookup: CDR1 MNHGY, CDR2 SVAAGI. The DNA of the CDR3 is TGTGCCAGCGGGGACCCGAACACCGGGGAGCTGTTTTTT. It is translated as CASGDPNTGELFF.

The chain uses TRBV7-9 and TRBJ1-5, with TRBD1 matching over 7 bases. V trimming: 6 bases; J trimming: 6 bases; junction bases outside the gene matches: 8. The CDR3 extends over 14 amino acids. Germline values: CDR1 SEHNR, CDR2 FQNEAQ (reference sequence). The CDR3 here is CASRPTGEGQPQHF. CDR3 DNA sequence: TGTGCCAGCAGACCCACAGGGGAGGGTCAGCCCCAGCATTTT. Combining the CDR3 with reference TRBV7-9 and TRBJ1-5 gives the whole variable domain DTGVSQNPRHKITKRGQNVTFRCDPISEHNRLYWYRQTLGQGPEFLTYFQNEAQLEKSRLLSDRFSAERPKGSFSTLEIQRTEQGDSAMYLCASRPTGEGQPQHFGDGTRLSIL.

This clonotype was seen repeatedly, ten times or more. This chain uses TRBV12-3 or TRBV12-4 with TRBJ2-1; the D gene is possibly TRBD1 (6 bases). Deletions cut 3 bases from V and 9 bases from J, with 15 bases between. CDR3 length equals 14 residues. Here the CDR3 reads CASSFGQGIGEQFF. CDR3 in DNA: TGTGCCAGCAGTTTTGGGCAGGGGATAGGTGAGCAGTTCTTC.

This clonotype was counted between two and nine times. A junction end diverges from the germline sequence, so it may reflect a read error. This chain's CDR3 is CASNQGVAGSNEQFF. DNA of the CDR3: TGTGCCAGCAACCAAGGGGTAGCGGGATCCAATGAGCAGTTCTTC. The chain employs TRBV14 and TRBJ2-5; 8 bases match TRBD2. Matching the DNA end better, TRBJ2-1 makes the J call doubtful. The CDR3 length is 15 residues. Germline V gene lookup returns CDR1 SGHDN and CDR2 FVKESK.

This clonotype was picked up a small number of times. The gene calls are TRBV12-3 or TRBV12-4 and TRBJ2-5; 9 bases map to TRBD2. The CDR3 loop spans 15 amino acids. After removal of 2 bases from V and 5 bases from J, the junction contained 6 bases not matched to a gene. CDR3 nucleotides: TGTGCCAGCAGTTTACGTAGCGGGAGTGGTGAGACCCAGTACTTC. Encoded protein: CASSLRSGSGETQYF.

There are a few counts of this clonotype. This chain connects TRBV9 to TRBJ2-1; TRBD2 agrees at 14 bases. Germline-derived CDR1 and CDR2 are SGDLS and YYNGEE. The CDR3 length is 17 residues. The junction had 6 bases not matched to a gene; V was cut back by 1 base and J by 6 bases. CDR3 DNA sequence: TGTGCCAGCAGCGTAAGCCCGGGACTAGCGGGAGCCAATGAGCAGTTCTTC. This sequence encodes CASSVSPGLAGANEQFF.

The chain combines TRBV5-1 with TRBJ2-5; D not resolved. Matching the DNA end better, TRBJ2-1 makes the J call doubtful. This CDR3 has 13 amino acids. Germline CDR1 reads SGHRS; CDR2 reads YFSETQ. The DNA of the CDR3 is TGCGCCAGCAGCGACGTCGGTTCGACAGAGCAGTTCTTC. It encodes CASSDVGSTEQFF.

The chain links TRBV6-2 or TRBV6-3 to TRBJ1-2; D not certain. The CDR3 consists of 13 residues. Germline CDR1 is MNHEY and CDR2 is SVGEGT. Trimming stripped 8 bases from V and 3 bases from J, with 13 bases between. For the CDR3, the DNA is TGTGCCAGCGGGCGGGGAGTAGACTATGGCTACACCTTC. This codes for CASGRGVDYGYTF.

The CDR3, as DNA: TGTGCCATCAGTGGCAGGGGGGACAACGAGCAGTACTTC. Translating it yields CAISGRGDNEQYF. V is TRBV10-3 and J is TRBJ2-7; possibly TRBD1 for D (7 bases). The V end lost 4 bases, the J end lost 5 bases, and 12 bases lay between the germline ends. This CDR3 comprises 13 residues. Germline lookup yields CDR1 ENHRY and CDR2 SYGVKD.

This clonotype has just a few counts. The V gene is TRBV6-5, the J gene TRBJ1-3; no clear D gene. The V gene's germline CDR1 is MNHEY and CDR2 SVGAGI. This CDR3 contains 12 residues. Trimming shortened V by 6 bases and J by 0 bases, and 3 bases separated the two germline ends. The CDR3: CASRNSGNTIYF. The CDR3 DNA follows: TGTGCCAGCAGGAACTCTGGAAACACCATATATTTT.

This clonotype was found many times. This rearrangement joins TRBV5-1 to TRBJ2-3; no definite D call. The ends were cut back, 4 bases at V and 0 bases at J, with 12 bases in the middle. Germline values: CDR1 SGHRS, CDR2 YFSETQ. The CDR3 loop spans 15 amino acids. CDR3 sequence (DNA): TGCGCCAGCAGCCAGGACGGAGCTAGCACAGATACGCAGTATTTT. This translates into CASSQDGASTDTQYF.

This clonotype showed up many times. CDR3 nucleotides: TGTGCCAGCAGTGTCCACCCTAGCGGGGGCCCCCAGGATACGCAGTATTTT. Its protein product is CASSVHPSGGPQDTQYF. The V call is TRBV6-1, the J call TRBJ2-3; 10 nucleotides align to TRBD2. Looked up from germline, CDR1 is MNHNS and CDR2 is SASEGT. This CDR3 comprises 17 residues. The J segment lost 6 bases and the V segment lost 4 bases, leaving 13 bases of the junction unmatched.

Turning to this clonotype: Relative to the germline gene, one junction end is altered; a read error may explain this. The CDR3 here is CATSDPWRGYGYAF. In DNA, the CDR3 is TGTGCCACCAGTGATCCTTGGAGGGGTTATGGCTACGCCTTC. The V call is TRBV24-1, the J call TRBJ1-2; a weak D match, TRBD1 (5 bases). CDR1 and CDR2 (germline): KGHDR, SFDVKD. The CDR3 extends over 14 amino acids.

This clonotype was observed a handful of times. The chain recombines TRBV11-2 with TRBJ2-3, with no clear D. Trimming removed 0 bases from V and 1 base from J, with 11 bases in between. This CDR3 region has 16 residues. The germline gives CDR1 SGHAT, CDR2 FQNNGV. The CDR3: CASSLDLGSGTDTQYF. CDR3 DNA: TGTGCCAGCAGCTTAGATCTAGGCAGCGGCACAGATACGCAGTATTTT.

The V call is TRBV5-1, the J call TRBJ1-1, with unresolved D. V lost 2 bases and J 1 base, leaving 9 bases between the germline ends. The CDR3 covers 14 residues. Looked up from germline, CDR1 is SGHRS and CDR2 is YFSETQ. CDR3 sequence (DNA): TGCGCCAGCAGCTTTGGAGCCCAGAACACTGAAGCTTTCTTT. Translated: CASSFGAQNTEAFF.

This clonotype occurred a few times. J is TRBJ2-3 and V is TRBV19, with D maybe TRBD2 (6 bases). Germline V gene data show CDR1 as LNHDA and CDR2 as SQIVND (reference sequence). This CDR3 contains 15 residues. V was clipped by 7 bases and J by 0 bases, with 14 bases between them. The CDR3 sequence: CASNRGIPSTDTQYF. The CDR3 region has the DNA TGTGCCAGTAACCGGGGGATTCCTAGCACAGATACGCAGTATTTT.

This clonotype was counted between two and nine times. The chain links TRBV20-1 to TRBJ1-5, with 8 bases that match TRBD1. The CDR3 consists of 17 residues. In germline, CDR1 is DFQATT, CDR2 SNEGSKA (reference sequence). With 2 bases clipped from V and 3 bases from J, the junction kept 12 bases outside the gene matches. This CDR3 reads CSARRSGGPLLNQPQHF. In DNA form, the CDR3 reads TGCAGTGCTAGAAGGTCAGGGGGCCCTCTCCTCAATCAGCCCCAGCATTTT.

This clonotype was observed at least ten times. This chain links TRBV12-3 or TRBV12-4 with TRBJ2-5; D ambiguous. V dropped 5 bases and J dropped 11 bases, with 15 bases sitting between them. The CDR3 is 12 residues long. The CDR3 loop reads CASSLGPLKQYF. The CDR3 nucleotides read TGTGCCAGCAGTCTCGGGCCCCTCAAGCAGTACTTC.

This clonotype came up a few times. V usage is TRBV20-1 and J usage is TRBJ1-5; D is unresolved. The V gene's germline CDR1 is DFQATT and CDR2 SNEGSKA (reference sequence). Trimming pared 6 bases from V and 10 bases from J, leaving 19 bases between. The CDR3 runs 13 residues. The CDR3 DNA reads TGCAGTGCAGAAAGAGCGCGCGGGGAACCCCAGCATTTT. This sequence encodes CSAERARGEPQHF.

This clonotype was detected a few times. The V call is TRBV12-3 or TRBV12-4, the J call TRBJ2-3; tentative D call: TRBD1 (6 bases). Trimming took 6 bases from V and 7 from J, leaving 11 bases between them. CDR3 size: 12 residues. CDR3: CASSLRGYTQYF. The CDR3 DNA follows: TGTGCCAGCAGCCTCAGGGGTTATACGCAGTATTTT.

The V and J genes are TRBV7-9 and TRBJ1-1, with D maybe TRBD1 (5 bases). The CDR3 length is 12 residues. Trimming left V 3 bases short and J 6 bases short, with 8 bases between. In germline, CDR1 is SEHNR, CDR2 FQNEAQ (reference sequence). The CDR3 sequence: CASSFGGPEAFF. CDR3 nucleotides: TGTGCCAGCAGCTTTGGGGGACCTGAAGCTTTCTTT.

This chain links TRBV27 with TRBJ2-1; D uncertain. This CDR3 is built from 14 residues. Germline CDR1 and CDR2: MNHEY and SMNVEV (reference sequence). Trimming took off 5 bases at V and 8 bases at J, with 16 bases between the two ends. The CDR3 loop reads CASSRNRWSHEQFF. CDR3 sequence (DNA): TGTGCCAGCAGTCGGAACCGGTGGTCCCATGAGCAGTTCTTC.

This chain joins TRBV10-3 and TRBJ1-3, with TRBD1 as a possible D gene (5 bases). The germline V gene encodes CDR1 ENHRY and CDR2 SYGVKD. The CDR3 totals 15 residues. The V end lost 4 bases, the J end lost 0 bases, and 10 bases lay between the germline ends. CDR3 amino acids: CAISGGTPSGNTIYF. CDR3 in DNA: TGTGCCATCAGTGGTGGGACCCCCTCTGGAAACACCATATATTTT.

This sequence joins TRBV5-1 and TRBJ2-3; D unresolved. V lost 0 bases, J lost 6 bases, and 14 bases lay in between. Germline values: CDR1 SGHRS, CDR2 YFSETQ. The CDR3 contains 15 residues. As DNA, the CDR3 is TGCGCCAGCAGCTTGGGCTTAGGTCAGGTCGATACGCAGTATTTT. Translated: CASSLGLGQVDTQYF.